The 19 T cell receptor beta chains in this list originate from one sample, sequenced in a study of beta chain features in type 1 diabetes. Sequencing targeted expressed TCRB transcripts, as all isolated RNA had been reverse transcribed. Some clones are missing from TCRdb's copy, which holds only in-frame ones; the method was immunoSEQ multiplex PCR. The sample yields about 240,000 clones, 25% to 30% seen once. Specimen: central memory CD4+ T cells from blood. These receptors originate from a young man in good health.

This clone has just a few counts. The J gene is TRBJ2-5, the V gene TRBV6-5, with D tentatively TRBD2 (6 bases). This CDR3 region has 13 residues. Germline V gene lookup returns CDR1 MNHEY and CDR2 SVGAGI. Deletions cut 0 bases from V and 11 bases from J, with 13 bases between. The CDR3 region is CASSYSDSGRQYF. CDR3 nucleotide sequence: TGTGCCAGCAGTTACTCCGATAGCGGCCGGCAGTACTTC.

This clone was detected a few times. At the DNA level, this CDR3 is encoded by other sequences in the same sample as well. The J gene is TRBJ2-1, the V gene TRBV20-1; D gene unclear. Trimming pared 4 bases from V and 5 bases from J, leaving 6 bases between. This CDR3 has 11 amino acids. Germline V gene data show CDR1 as DFQATT and CDR2 as SNEGSKA (reference sequence). The DNA of the CDR3 is TGCAGTGCTACCAGAAACAATGAGCAGTTCTTC. This sequence encodes CSATRNNEQFF.

Only a few counts were recorded for this clone. This chain joins TRBV10-3 and TRBJ2-7, with 16 bases aligning to TRBD2. The CDR3 runs 15 residues. Germline trimming cut 3 bases from V and 5 bases from J; bases unmatched to any gene: 1. Germline loops: CDR1 ENHRY, CDR2 SYGVKD. CDR3: CAISDGTSGRDEQYF. Here the CDR3 DNA reads TGTGCCATCAGTGATGGGACTAGCGGGAGGGACGAGCAGTACTTC.

This clone was observed a handful of times. The genes are TRBV28 and TRBJ1-2, with D perhaps matching TRBD1 (6 bases). Trimming cost V 6 bases and J 5 bases, with 13 bases left between them. The CDR3 runs 13 residues. Germline loops: CDR1 MDHEN, CDR2 SYDVKM. This CDR3 reads CASSTTGRYGYTF. The CDR3 nucleotides read TGTGCCAGCAGCACGACAGGACGGTATGGCTACACCTTC.

The rearrangement uses TRBV25-1 and TRBJ1-1; TRBD1 matches 8 bases. V was clipped by 6 bases and J by 4 bases; unmatched bases: 7. This CDR3 has 14 residues. The germline V gene has CDR1 MGHDK and CDR2 SYGVNS. The CDR3 DNA sequence: TGTGCCAGCAGAGGACAGGGACTAGGCACTGAAGCTTTCTTT. Its translation: CASRGQGLGTEAFF.

The chain has TRBV18 and TRBJ2-5; D gene unclear. The germline V gene has CDR1 KGHSH and CDR2 LQKENI. V was shortened by 4 bases and J by 0 bases, with 3 bases between the two germline ends. The CDR3 is 12 amino acids. The CDR3 nucleotides read TGTGCCAGCTCACAGTACCAAGAGACCCAGTACTTC. Protein product: CASSQYQETQYF.

This chain's CDR3 is CAGPDREDGYTF. The CDR3 region has the DNA TGTGCCGGACCCGACAGGGAAGATGGCTACACCTTC. This chain links TRBV21-1 with TRBJ1-2; the table's D call, TRBD1, was not checked against the DNA. TRBV21-1 corresponds to a pseudogene. This CDR3 has 12 amino acids.

The chain employs TRBV30 and TRBJ2-1, with TRBD2 matching over 11 bases. The J segment lost 9 bases and the V segment lost 2 bases, leaving 12 bases of the junction unmatched. CDR3 size: 16 residues. Germline values: CDR1 GTSNPN, CDR2 SVGIG (reference sequence). CDR3 in DNA: TGTGCCTGGAGTCTAGCGGGGGGCCTTGCCCGTACTGAGCAGTTCTTC. Amino acids: CAWSLAGGLARTEQFF.

In its sample, this clone was seen a few times. In nucleotides, the CDR3 is TGTGCCAGCACTAACGGGGGGAGCACTGAAGCTTTCTTT. Translated, it gives CASTNGGSTEAFF. This chain connects TRBV6-6 to TRBJ1-1; a weak D match, TRBD1 (5 bases). V was pared by 7 bases and J by 4 bases, with 13 bases between. The CDR3 is 13 amino acids. Germline V lookup: CDR1 MNHNY, CDR2 SVGAGI (reference sequence).

The chain uses TRBV9 and TRBJ2-2; D is unclear. CDR3 size: 15 residues. Germline lookup yields CDR1 SGDLS and CDR2 YYNGEE. The V gene lost 0 bases and the J gene lost 1 base, with 7 bases spanning the gap. CDR3 in amino acids: CASSVVAENTGELFF. The CDR3 DNA reads TGTGCCAGCAGCGTAGTTGCGGAGAACACCGGGGAGCTGTTTTTT.

There are a few counts of this clone. This likely came from a read error, as a far larger clone is one base away. In the same sample, other DNA sequences code for this CDR3. Written as DNA, the CDR3 is TGTGCCAGCTCACCAAGCAGGGACAGGGACAATGAGCAGTTCTTC. It is translated as CASSPSRDRDNEQFF. The rearrangement joins TRBV18 to TRBJ2-1, with 9 bases aligning to TRBD1. Germline CDR1 KGHSH, CDR2 LQKENI. V trimming: 2 bases; J trimming: 5 bases; junction bases outside the gene matches: 4. This CDR3 is 15 amino acids long. The variable domain in full, with the rest retrieved from reference TRBV18 and TRBJ2-1, is NAGVMQNPRHLVRRRGQEARLRCSPMKGHSHVYWYRQLPEEGLKFMVYLQKENIIDESGMPKERFSAEFPKEGPSILRIQQVVRGDSAAYFCASSPSRDRDNEQFFGPGTRLTVL.

This clone was recorded at least ten times. The CDR3 DNA reads as TGTGCCAGCAGCTCCTCAGGGACCTACGAGCAGTACTTC. Translating gives CASSSSGTYEQYF. This chain joins TRBV13 and TRBJ2-7, with TRBD1 as a possible D gene (5 bases). The CDR3 is 13 amino acids. Germline V gives CDR1 PRHDT, CDR2 FYEKMQ (reference sequence). The germline V and J ends were trimmed by 4 bases and 2 bases, with 9 bases remaining between them.

This clone has ten or more counts. The chain employs TRBV7-2 and TRBJ2-7; TRBD2 might be the D (6 bases). Germline CDR1 SGHTA, CDR2 FQGNSA. Trimming left V 7 bases short and J 0 bases short, with 16 bases between. The CDR3 covers 15 residues. CDR3 nucleotide sequence: TGTGCCAGCATCCCGAGGAGGGGCCCCTCCTACGAGCAGTACTTC. Translating it yields CASIPRRGPSYEQYF.

This chain joins TRBV6-5 and TRBJ2-3, with a tentative D call TRBD2 (5 bases). CDR1 is MNHEY, CDR2 SVGAGI, per germline. Trimming removed 4 bases from V and 0 bases from J, with 8 bases in between. The CDR3 totals 14 residues. The CDR3 sequence: CASSSRTSTDTQYF. CDR3 sequence (DNA): TGTGCCAGCAGTTCCCGGACTAGCACAGATACGCAGTATTTT.

This clone was picked up a small number of times. This chain connects TRBV10-3 to TRBJ2-3; 10 bases agree with TRBD1. After removal of 4 bases from V and 1 base from J, the junction contained 2 bases not matched to a gene. CDR3 length: 15 residues. Germline V lookup: CDR1 ENHRY, CDR2 SYGVKD. CDR3 in amino acids: CAISAGTGGTDTQYF. In DNA, the CDR3 is TGTGCCATCAGTGCTGGGACAGGGGGCACAGATACGCAGTATTTT.

The chain joins TRBV6-5 to TRBJ1-5; possibly TRBD1 for D (5 bases). Trimming stripped 4 bases from V and 7 bases from J, with 14 bases between. Germline assignment: CDR1 MNHEY and CDR2 SVGAGI. This CDR3 is built from 14 residues. CDR3 DNA: TGTGCCAGCAGTTCCGGTCAGGGCTACCAGCCCCAGCATTTT. Its translation: CASSSGQGYQPQHF.

Comments on this clone: This probably arose from a read error, given a far larger clone one base away. The CDR3 nucleotides read TGCGCCAGCAGCCAAGGACCGGGCTCCTACAATGAGCAGTTCTTC. Translating it yields CASSQGPGSYNEQFF. This chain connects TRBV5-1 to TRBJ2-1; D ambiguous. The CDR3 contains 15 residues. Germline V lookup: CDR1 SGHRS, CDR2 YFSETQ. Trimming removed 4 bases at V and 0 bases at J, with 11 bases between.

This clone was found a few times. This chain joins TRBV10-3 and TRBJ2-4; D is possibly TRBD1 (5 bases). Germline V gene data show CDR1 as ENHRY and CDR2 as SYGVKD. CDR3 length equals 13 residues. V lost 10 bases and J lost 0, with 10 bases in between. The CDR3 nucleotides read TGTGCCACGATGGGGCTAGCCAAAAACATTCAGTACTTC. The encoded protein is CATMGLAKNIQYF.

This clone was seen only a few times. The chain has TRBV30 and TRBJ1-2, with D tentatively TRBD1 (5 bases). CDR3 size: 12 residues. The V gene lost 3 bases and the J gene lost 5 bases, with 10 bases spanning the gap. Germline V gene lookup returns CDR1 GTSNPN and CDR2 SVGIG (reference sequence). For the CDR3, the DNA is TGTGCCTGGAGGGTGCCAGGGTATGGCTACACCTTC. This translates into CAWRVPGYGYTF.